The rows below give T cell receptor beta chains drawn from one sample of a study of shared clonotypes between healthy human individuals. Some clones are missing from TCRdb's copy, which holds only in-frame ones; the method was immunoSEQ multiplex PCR. In the table there are approximately 2,200,000 clones, about 92% of which are singletons. Specimen: naive CD8+ T cells from PBMCs. These receptor sequences come from a young man in good health. Some clones in this sample may be carry-over from other donors' samples. Both conserved end residues are part of each CDR3. The order of the fields is J gene, V gene, CDR3 protein.

TRBJ1-1,TRBV19,CASSIGTGMNTEAFF
TRBJ1-5,TRBV27,CASSPQAGGRGPQHF
TRBJ1-6,TRBV28,CASGGWNSPLHF
TRBJ2-1,TRBV4-1,CASSDSGSRYNEQFF
TRBJ2-2,TRBV27,CASSPHRGPGELFF
TRBJ1-1,TRBV4-2,CASSQVGLMAANTEAFF
TRBJ2-7,TRBV27,CASSYGRTYEQYF
TRBJ2-7,TRBV27,CASSLLGSPYEQYF
TRBJ2-6,TRBV28,CASRPWGLLPGANVLTF
TRBJ2-1,TRBV7-6,CASSSYSGQNYYNEQFF
TRBJ1-3,TRBV7-9,CASSIKGHSGNTIYF
TRBJ1-2,TRBV9,CASSVGGDDGYTF
TRBJ1-1,TRBV4-3,CASSQGPGMNTEAFF
TRBJ1-1,TRBV9,CASSVEGHRGTEAFF
TRBJ2-7,TRBV7-9,CASSQNPDSPTYEQYF
TRBJ1-2,TRBV9,CASSVEVGQGPRSYGSNYGYTF
TRBJ2-7,TRBV9,CASSVGGNGYEQYF
TRBJ2-7,TRBV4-3,CASSPRTSGDYEQYF
TRBJ1-2,TRBV19,CASSLSAAAGRNNYGYTF
TRBJ2-5,TRBV2,CASSETGAGETQYF
TRBJ2-1,TRBV9,CASSVDSLYNEQFF
TRBJ1-1,TRBV15,CATSSRLNTEAFF
TRBJ2-1,TRBV4-2,CASSHSSLAGQGYNEQFF
TRBJ2-2,TRBV6-1,CASSEALWAEKDGELFF
TRBJ2-7,TRBV27,CASRTRGSVAYEQYF
TRBJ2-7,TRBV28,CASSLTDRGYDEQYF
TRBJ1-2,TRBV7-9,CASSFGRLEGYTF
TRBJ2-7,TRBV4-1,CASSQVWREGRYEQYF
TRBJ1-1,TRBV7-9,CASSPGQEAFF
TRBJ2-3,TRBV28,CASSHGQGAGDTQYF
TRBJ2-5,TRBV28,CASSVYSAGGETQYF
TRBJ1-1,TRBV25-1,CASSVGDTVPEAFF
TRBJ1-4,TRBV9,CASSRTGINEKLFF
TRBJ2-1,TRBV6-1,CASSASWTSGRAMGNEQFF
TRBJ2-1,TRBV15,CATSPTLAGVLISSYNEQFF
TRBJ2-3,TRBV27,CASSLLPFAGELDTQYF
TRBJ2-1,TRBV5-1,CASSFPSLGAGHNEQFF
TRBJ2-2,TRBV7-9,CASSQGQREWSGELFF
TRBJ2-5,TRBV27,CASSLDRDGETQYF
TRBJ1-5,TRBV2,CASSDGRGDQPQHF
TRBJ2-5,TRBV11-2,CASSSNKQGFWTQYF
TRBJ2-1,TRBV7-9,CASRQGGGNSYNEQFF
TRBJ2-7,TRBV27,CASSLVVTSGSWQQYF
TRBJ2-1,TRBV9,CASSPRGGLAGFEQFF
TRBJ2-5,TRBV27,CASSLTRFLQETQYF
TRBJ2-2,TRBV27,CASSLPGQVQNTGELFF
TRBJ2-7,TRBV27,CASSPFPRQGRYEQYF
TRBJ2-3,TRBV6-1,CASSEEPSGRWTDTQYF
TRBJ1-4,TRBV30,CAWSGSRDRDTAWEKLFF